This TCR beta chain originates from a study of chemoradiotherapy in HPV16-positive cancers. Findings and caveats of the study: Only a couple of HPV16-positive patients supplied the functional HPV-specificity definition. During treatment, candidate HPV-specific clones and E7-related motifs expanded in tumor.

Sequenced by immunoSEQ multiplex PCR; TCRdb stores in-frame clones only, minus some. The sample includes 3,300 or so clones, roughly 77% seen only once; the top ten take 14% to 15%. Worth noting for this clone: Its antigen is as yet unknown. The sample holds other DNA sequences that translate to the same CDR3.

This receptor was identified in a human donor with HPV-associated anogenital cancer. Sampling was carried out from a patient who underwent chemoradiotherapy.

CDR3 in amino acids: CAWSVILNTEAFF. As DNA, the CDR3 is TGTGCCTGGAGTGTAATATTGAACACTGAAGCTTTCTTT. The rearrangement uses TRBV30 and TRBJ1-1; D gene ambiguous. Trimming shortened V by 0 bases and J by 0 bases, and 5 bases separated the two germline ends. Germline loops: CDR1 GTSNPN, CDR2 SVGIG (reference sequence). CDR3 length: 13 amino acids.